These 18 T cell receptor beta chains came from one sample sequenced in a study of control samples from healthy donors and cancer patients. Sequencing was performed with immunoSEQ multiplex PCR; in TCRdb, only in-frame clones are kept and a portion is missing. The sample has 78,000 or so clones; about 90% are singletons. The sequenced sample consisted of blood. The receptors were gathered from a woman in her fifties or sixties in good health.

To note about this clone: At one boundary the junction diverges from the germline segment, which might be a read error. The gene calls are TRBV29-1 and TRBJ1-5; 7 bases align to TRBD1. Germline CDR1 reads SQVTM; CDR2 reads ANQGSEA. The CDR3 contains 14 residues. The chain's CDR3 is CGVVTGSWDQPQHF. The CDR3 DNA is TGCGGCGTTGTGACAGGGAGTTGGGATCAGCCCCAGCATTTT.

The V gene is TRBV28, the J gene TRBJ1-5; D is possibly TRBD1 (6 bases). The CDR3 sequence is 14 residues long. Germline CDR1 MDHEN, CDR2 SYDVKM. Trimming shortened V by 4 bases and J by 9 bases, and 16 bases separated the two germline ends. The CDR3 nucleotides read TGTGCCAGCAGTTGGGGGACGCTGACAGGGCCCCAGCATTTT. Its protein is CASSWGTLTGPQHF.

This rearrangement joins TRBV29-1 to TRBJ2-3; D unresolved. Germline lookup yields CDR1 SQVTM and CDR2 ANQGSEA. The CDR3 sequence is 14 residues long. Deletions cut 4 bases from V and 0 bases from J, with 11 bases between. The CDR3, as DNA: TGCAGCGTTGCCAACATAGGCAGCACAGATACGCAGTATTTT. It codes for CSVANIGSTDTQYF.

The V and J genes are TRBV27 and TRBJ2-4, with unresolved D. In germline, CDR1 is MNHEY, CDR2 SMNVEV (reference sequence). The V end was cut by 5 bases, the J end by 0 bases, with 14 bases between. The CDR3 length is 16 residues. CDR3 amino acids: CASSRVGTLAKNIQYF. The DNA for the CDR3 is TGTGCCAGCAGTCGGGTCGGTACACTAGCCAAAAACATTCAGTACTTC.

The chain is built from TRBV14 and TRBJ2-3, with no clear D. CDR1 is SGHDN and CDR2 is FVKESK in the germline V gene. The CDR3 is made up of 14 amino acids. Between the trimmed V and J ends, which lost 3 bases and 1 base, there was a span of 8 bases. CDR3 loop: CASSHVYGTDTQYF. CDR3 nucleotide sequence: TGTGCCAGCAGCCACGTATATGGCACAGATACGCAGTATTTT.

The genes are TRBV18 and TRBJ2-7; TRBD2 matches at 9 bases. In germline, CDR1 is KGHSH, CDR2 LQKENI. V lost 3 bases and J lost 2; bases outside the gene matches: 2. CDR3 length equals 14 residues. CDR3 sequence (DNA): TGTGCCAGCTCACCGGCTAGCGGGACCTACGAGCAGTACTTC. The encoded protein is CASSPASGTYEQYF.

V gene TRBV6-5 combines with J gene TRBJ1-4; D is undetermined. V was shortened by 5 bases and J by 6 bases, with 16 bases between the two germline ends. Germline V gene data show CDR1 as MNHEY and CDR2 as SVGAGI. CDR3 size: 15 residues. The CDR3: CASSRPGKRDEKLFF. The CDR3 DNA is TGTGCCAGCAGTAGGCCGGGAAAACGGGATGAAAAACTGTTTTTT.

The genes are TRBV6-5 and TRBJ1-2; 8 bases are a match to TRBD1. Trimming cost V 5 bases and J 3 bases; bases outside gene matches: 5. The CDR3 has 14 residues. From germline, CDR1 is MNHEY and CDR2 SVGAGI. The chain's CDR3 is CASSTYRGDYGYTF. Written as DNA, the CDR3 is TGTGCCAGCAGTACTTACAGGGGGGACTATGGCTACACCTTC.

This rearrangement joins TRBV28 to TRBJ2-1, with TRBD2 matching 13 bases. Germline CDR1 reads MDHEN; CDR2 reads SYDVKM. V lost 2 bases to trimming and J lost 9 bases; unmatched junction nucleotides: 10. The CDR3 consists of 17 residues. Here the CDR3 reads CASSLGLAGVVKGEQFF. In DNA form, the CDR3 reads TGTGCCAGCAGTTTAGGACTAGCGGGAGTAGTTAAAGGTGAGCAGTTCTTC.

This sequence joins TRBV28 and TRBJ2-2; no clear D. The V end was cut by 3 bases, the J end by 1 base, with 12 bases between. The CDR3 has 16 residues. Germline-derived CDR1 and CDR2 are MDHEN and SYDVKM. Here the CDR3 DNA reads TGTGCCAGCAGTTTCGGTGACTTCCTGAACACCGGGGAGCTGTTTTTT. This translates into CASSFGDFLNTGELFF. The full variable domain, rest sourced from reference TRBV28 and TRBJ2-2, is DVKVTQSSRYLVKRTGEKVFLECVQDMDHENMFWYRQDPGLGLRLIYFSYDVKMKEKGDIPEGYSVSREKKERFSLILESASTNQTSMYLCASSFGDFLNTGELFFGEGSRLTVL.

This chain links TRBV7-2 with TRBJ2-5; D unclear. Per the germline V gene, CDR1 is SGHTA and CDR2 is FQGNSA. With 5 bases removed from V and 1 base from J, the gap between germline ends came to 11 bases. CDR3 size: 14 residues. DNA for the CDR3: TGTGCCAGCAGCCCCTCCCCCCTCCAAGAGACCCAGTACTTC. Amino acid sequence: CASSPSPLQETQYF. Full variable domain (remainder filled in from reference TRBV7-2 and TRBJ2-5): GAGVSQSPSNKVTEKGKDVELRCDPISGHTALYWYRQSLGQGLEFLIYFQGNSAPDKSGLPSDRFSAERTGGSVSTLTIQRTQQEDSAVYLCASSPSPLQETQYFGPGTRLLVL.

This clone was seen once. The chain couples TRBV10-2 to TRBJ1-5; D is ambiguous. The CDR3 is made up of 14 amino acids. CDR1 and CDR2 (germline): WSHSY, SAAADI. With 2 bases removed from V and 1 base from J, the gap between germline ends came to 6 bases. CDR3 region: CASSERQSNQPQHF. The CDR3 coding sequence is TGCGCCAGCAGTGAGAGGCAGAGCAATCAGCCCCAGCATTTT.

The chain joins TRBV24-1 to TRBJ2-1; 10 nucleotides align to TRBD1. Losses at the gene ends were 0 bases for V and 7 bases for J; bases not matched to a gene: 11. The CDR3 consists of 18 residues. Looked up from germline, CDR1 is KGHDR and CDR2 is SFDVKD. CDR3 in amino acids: CATSDLYSPGQGRNEQFF. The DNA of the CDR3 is TGTGCCACCAGTGATTTGTATAGTCCGGGACAGGGGAGGAATGAGCAGTTCTTC.

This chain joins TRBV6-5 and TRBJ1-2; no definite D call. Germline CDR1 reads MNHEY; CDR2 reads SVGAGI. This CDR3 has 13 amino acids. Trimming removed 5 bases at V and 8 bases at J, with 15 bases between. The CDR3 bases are TGTGCCAGCAGTCACGATAGGGAGATGGGCTACACCTTC. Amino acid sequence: CASSHDREMGYTF.

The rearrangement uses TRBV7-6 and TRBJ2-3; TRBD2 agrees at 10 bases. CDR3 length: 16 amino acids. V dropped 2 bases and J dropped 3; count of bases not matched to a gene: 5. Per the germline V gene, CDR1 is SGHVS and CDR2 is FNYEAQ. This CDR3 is CASSLYTAGGTDTQYF. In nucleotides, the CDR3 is TGTGCCAGCAGCTTATATACAGCGGGAGGGACAGATACGCAGTATTTT.

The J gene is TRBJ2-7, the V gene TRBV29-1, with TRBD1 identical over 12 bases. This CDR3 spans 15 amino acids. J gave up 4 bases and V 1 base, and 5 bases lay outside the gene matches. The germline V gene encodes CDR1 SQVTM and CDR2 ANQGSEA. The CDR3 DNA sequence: TGCAGCGTTGAAGTCCGGGACAGGGGGCTGTACGAGCAGTACTTC. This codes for CSVEVRDRGLYEQYF.

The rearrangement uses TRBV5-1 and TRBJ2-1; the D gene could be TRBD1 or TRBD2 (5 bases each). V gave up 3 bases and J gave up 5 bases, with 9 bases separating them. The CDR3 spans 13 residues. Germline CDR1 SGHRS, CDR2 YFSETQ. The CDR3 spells CASSSRGDNEQFF. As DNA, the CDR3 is TGCGCCAGCAGCTCGAGAGGGGACAATGAGCAGTTCTTC.

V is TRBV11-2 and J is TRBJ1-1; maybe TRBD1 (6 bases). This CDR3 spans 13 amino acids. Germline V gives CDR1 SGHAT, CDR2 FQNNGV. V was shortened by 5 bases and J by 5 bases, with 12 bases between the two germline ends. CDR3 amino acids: CASSRTGMTEAFF. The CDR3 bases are TGTGCCAGCAGCCGAACAGGGATGACTGAAGCTTTCTTT.